A single sample gave rise to the 17 T cell receptor beta chains below, sequenced in a study of T cells after yellow fever vaccination. TCRdb passed the 5' RACE reads through MiXCR, listing each CDR3 protein once. The sample includes nearly 300,000 distinct CDR3 sequences, approximately 10% of them seen just once. The sample consisted of CD4+ T cells sorted from PBMCs, taken 5 days after the yellow fever booster vaccination. Source of these receptors: a man between 18 and 29 years old who received the YFV17D yellow fever vaccine.

The chain links TRBV19 to TRBJ2-2; D is unclear. The V end lost 3 bases, the J end lost 6 bases, and 8 bases lay between the germline ends. Looked up from germline, CDR1 is LNHDA and CDR2 is SQIVND (reference sequence). This CDR3 contains 13 residues. The chain's CDR3 is CASSIPKAGELFF. The DNA for the CDR3 is TGTGCCAGTAGTATTCCCAAGGCCGGGGAGCTGTTTTTT.

This clonotype has ten or more counts. The chain employs TRBV5-1 and TRBJ2-1; D may correspond to TRBD1 or TRBD2 (5 bases each). V shed 0 bases and J shed 8 bases, with 12 bases lying between them. CDR3 length: 14 amino acids. Germline CDR1 reads SGHRS; CDR2 reads YFSETQ. The CDR3 DNA reads as TGCGCCAGCAGCTTGGCCGTGAGGGGTGATGAGCAGTTCTTC. It yields the protein CASSLAVRGDEQFF.

This clonotype was observed a handful of times. The chain carries TRBV20-1 and TRBJ1-5; 8 bases are shared with TRBD1. The trim removed 3 bases at V and 4 bases at J, leaving 8 bases unmatched. The germline CDR1 and CDR2 sequences are DFQATT and SNEGSKA (reference sequence). The CDR3 is 15 amino acids. CDR3 nucleotides: TGCAGTGCTAGTAAGGTGACAGGGGTGAATCAGCCCCAGCATTTT. Amino acid sequence: CSASKVTGVNQPQHF.

This clonotype was seen ten or more times. The rearrangement joins TRBV4-3 to TRBJ1-1; D is unclear. V lost 4 bases and J lost 3, with 12 bases in between. CDR3 length: 14 amino acids. Germline V gene lookup returns CDR1 LGHNA and CDR2 YSLEER. Here the CDR3 reads CASSRGEGHTEAFF. CDR3 coding DNA: TGCGCCAGCAGCCGTGGTGAGGGTCACACTGAAGCTTTCTTT.

This clonotype showed up many times. V and J are TRBV20-1 and TRBJ2-2, with 9 positions matching TRBD1. The CDR3 spans 14 residues. Germline V gives CDR1 DFQATT, CDR2 SNEGSKA (reference sequence). V gave up 4 bases and J gave up 5 bases; unmatched junction bases: 5. CDR3 coding DNA: TGCAGTGCTATTAGACAGGGGGGGACCGGGGAGCTGTTTTTT. Encoded protein: CSAIRQGGTGELFF.

This clonotype was counted ten times or more. This rearrangement joins TRBV5-1 to TRBJ1-1; maybe TRBD1 (5 bases). The germline V gene encodes CDR1 SGHRS and CDR2 YFSETQ. CDR3 length: 14 amino acids. The V end was cut by 6 bases, the J end by 3 bases, with 15 bases between. Here the CDR3 DNA reads TGCGCCAGCAACCCAAGGGGAGGTGACACTGAAGCTTTCTTT. Protein product: CASNPRGGDTEAFF.

This clonotype was counted at least ten times. The V call is TRBV7-8, the J call TRBJ2-7; possibly TRBD1 for D (6 bases). Germline CDR1 is SGHVS and CDR2 is FQNEAQ. This CDR3 contains 14 residues. Trimming stripped 6 bases from V and 0 bases from J, with 12 bases between. CDR3 residues: CASRDSPSSYEQYV. CDR3 nucleotides: TGTGCCAGCAGGGACAGCCCTAGCTCCTACGAGCAGTACGTC.

This clonotype appeared many times. V usage is TRBV7-2 and J usage is TRBJ2-7; D possibly corresponds to TRBD2 (7 bases). Germline CDR1 reads SGHTA; CDR2 reads FQGNSA. This CDR3 is built from 14 residues. V lost 9 bases to trimming and J lost 0 bases, with 15 bases between them. Here the CDR3 reads CASGRGGTSYEQYF. The DNA for the CDR3 is TGTGCCAGTGGAAGGGGGGGTACCTCCTACGAGCAGTACTTC.

At least ten counts were recorded for this clonotype. V usage is TRBV6-6 and J usage is TRBJ1-4, with D possibly matching TRBD1 (6 bases). Trimming removed 7 bases from V and 10 bases from J, with 16 bases in between. This CDR3 spans 13 amino acids. Germline CDR1 and CDR2: MNHNY and SVGAGI (reference sequence). CDR3 amino acids: CASISLGGRKLFF. The CDR3 DNA reads TGTGCCAGCATCTCTCTTGGGGGGCGAAAACTGTTTTTT.

The rearrangement links TRBV5-1 to TRBJ2-7, with D possibly being TRBD1 (6 bases). The germline CDR1 and CDR2 sequences are SGHRS and YFSETQ. The CDR3 consists of 14 residues. V was clipped by 5 bases and J by 7 bases, with 19 bases between them. Here the CDR3 reads CASSLNDRMGEQYF. The CDR3 DNA reads TGCGCCAGCAGTTTAAACGACAGGATGGGTGAGCAGTACTTC.

There are a few counts of this clonotype. V and J are TRBV20-1 and TRBJ2-3; D possibly corresponds to TRBD1 (6 bases). Trimming pared 6 bases from V and 1 base from J, leaving 17 bases between. From germline, CDR1 is DFQATT and CDR2 SNEGSKA (reference sequence). This CDR3 region has 15 residues. The CDR3 DNA sequence: TGCAGTGCCGTTAATCCGGGACATGGCACAGATACGCAGTATTTT. Translation gives CSAVNPGHGTDTQYF.

The chain joins TRBV28 to TRBJ1-6; 7 bases fit TRBD1. This CDR3 is built from 16 residues. CDR1 MDHEN and CDR2 SYDVKM come from the germline V gene. V gave up 4 bases and J gave up 0 bases; unmatched junction bases: 3. CDR3 coding DNA: TGTGCCAGCAGTTCGACAGGGAGCTCCTATAATTCACCCCTCCACTTT. This sequence encodes CASSSTGSSYNSPLHF.

This clonotype occurred a few times. The chain couples TRBV7-9 to TRBJ1-1; unclear D gene. There are 13 residues in the CDR3. CDR1 is SEHNR and CDR2 is FQNEAQ in the germline V gene (reference sequence). The ends were cut back, 7 bases at V and 1 base at J, with 10 bases in the middle. CDR3 DNA sequence: TGTGCCAGCACCCTAGCGGGGAACACTGAAGCTTTCTTT. Protein product: CASTLAGNTEAFF.

In this sample, this clonotype turned up once. This sequence joins TRBV7-2 and TRBJ1-5; TRBD1 matches at 8 bases. V lost 5 bases, J lost 6 bases, and 9 bases stayed unmatched. Per germline, CDR1 SGHTA and CDR2 FQGNSA. The CDR3 runs 15 residues. In DNA form, the CDR3 reads TGTGCCAGCAGCGGAGGGACAGGTTGGGGTCAGCCCCAGCATTTT. This codes for CASSGGTGWGQPQHF.

Only a few counts were recorded for this clonotype. This chain joins TRBV28 and TRBJ1-2, with 8 positions matching TRBD1. Germline CDR1 reads MDHEN; CDR2 reads SYDVKM. J lost 3 bases, V lost 4 bases, and 7 bases had no gene match. The CDR3 has 15 amino acids. The CDR3 DNA sequence: TGTGCCAGCAGTTCCACGACAGGGGCCTACTATGGCTACACCTTC. Encoded protein: CASSSTTGAYYGYTF.

This clonotype was detected many times. The V and J genes are TRBV21-1 and TRBJ2-7; TRBD1, the D gene given by the table, was not confirmed from the DNA. TRBV21-1 represents a pseudogene. The CDR3 covers 15 residues. DNA of the CDR3: TGTGCCAGCAGCAAAGCGGGACAGAGCTCCTACGAGCAGTACGTC. Protein: CASSKAGQSSYEQYV.

There are many counts of this clonotype. This rearrangement joins TRBV6-5 to TRBJ1-1; a weak D match, TRBD1 (6 bases). There are 14 residues in the CDR3. The V end lost 6 bases, the J end lost 7 bases, and 18 bases lay between the germline ends. The germline gives CDR1 MNHEY, CDR2 SVGAGI. The CDR3 nucleotides read TGTGCCAGCAGACACAGGGTAGAGGAGGGTGAAGCTTTCTTT. This gives the protein CASRHRVEEGEAFF.